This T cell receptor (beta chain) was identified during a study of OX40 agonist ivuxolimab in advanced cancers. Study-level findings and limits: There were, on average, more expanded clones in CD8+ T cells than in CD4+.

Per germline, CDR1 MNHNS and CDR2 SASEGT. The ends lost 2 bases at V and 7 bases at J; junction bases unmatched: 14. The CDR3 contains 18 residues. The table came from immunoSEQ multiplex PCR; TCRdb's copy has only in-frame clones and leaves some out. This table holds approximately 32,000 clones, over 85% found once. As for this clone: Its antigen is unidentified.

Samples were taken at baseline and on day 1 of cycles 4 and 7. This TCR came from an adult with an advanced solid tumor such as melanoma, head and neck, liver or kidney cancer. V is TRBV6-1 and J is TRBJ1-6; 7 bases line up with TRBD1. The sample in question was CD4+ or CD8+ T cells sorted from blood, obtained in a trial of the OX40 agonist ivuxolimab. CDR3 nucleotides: TGTGCCAGCAGTGAATTCGGGCAAACAGGGGCGGGGAATTCACCCCTCCACTTT. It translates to CASSEFGQTGAGNSPLHF.